This T cell receptor beta chain is drawn from a study of T cell responses to AZD1222 COVID-19 vaccine. Only in-frame clones appear in the TCRdb table, and some are missing; sequencing was by immunoSEQ multiplex PCR. The sample contains around 130,000 clones, over 90% of which appear only once. The germline V gene encodes CDR1 MDHEN and CDR2 SYDVKM. V was trimmed by 3 bases and J by 6 bases, leaving 15 bases between them. The CDR3 runs to 14 residues. Note on this clone: The antigen is not known.

Study-level findings and limits: CD4 TCRs associated with vaccination spanned spike, dominating at 160-218 and 743-854. Samples come after the peak T cell response, not at day 14. Most donors were white British, females outnumbered males, and clonal diversity was possibly underestimated. Nearly half of spike-specific TCRs reportedly target variant regions that are unmutated in the B.1.351 and B.1.1.7 variants.

The V gene is TRBV28, the J gene TRBJ2-7; D unresolved. This TCR derives from an adult in good health. This material consisted of peripheral blood, taken on day 0 of AZD1222 vaccination. This CDR3 reads CASSFTRPLREQYF. The CDR3 DNA sequence: TGTGCCAGCAGTTTCACCCGGCCCCTTCGCGAGCAGTACTTC.